The next 27 T cell receptor beta chains were all read from a single sample in a study of vaccination and CD4 T cells after COVID-19 (dated by TCRdb to 2021 to 2024). Library preparation used PCR. Data came from an Illumina iSeq 100. At the Johns Hopkins FTIC core, DNA from the cultured CD4+ T cells underwent TCR sequencing with the Oncomine TCR Beta short-read assay. The raw public reads went through TCRdb reprocessing: fastp at Q25, MiXCR clone calling, in-frame beta chains kept. Records with the same CDR3 protein are collapsed into one entry carrying the most frequent genes and DNA. In this sample the table shows about 15,000 distinct CDR3 sequences, 53% of which occur a single time. Around 4.4% of the sample is in the top ten clones. In light of the paper, this sample's treatment or condition label describes: roughly ten-day PBMC culture with coronavirus spike peptide pools or control peptides (ViraFEST assay).

These receptors have no identified antigens. The material sequenced was CD4+ T cells from blood, cultured in vitro, taken before SARS-CoV-2 vaccination. All receptors derive from a human donor who had recovered from COVID-19.

The chain joins TRBV10-2 to TRBJ1-5, with 8 bases lining up with TRBD1. The germline gives CDR1 WSHSY, CDR2 SAAADI. V was pared by 3 bases and J by 7 bases, with 5 bases of the junction left unmatched. CDR3 length: 14 amino acids. CDR3 bases: TGCGCCAGCAGTGAAGGACAGGGCCAACAGCCCCAGCATTTT. This gives the protein CASSEGQGQQPQHF.

The rearrangement links TRBV20-1 to TRBJ2-5; possible D gene TRBD2, 6 bases. V was shortened by 6 bases and J by 1 base, with 12 bases between the two germline ends. Per the germline V gene, CDR1 is DFQATT and CDR2 is SNEGSKA (reference sequence). The CDR3 has 13 amino acids. CDR3 nucleotide sequence: TGCAGTGCGGAGACTAGTGGCCAAGAGACCCAGTACTTC. Its protein product is CSAETSGQETQYF.

This chain uses TRBV4-1 with TRBJ1-2, with D tentatively TRBD1 (5 bases). The CDR3 extends over 13 amino acids. Germline V gene lookup returns CDR1 MGHRA and CDR2 YSYEKL. V was shortened by 5 bases and J by 5 bases, with 12 bases between the two germline ends. CDR3: CASSVQGEYGYTF. The CDR3 region has the DNA TGCGCCAGCAGCGTCCAGGGCGAGTATGGCTACACCTTC.

This chain connects TRBV19 to TRBJ1-1; D remains unclear. Trimming shortened V by 7 bases and J by 0 bases, and 9 bases separated the two germline ends. The CDR3 spans 13 residues. Germline V gives CDR1 LNHDA, CDR2 SQIVND (reference sequence). In DNA form, the CDR3 reads TGTGCCAGTAACGACCAGATGAACACTGAAGCTTTCTTT. Amino acids: CASNDQMNTEAFF.

The CDR3: CASSPGLLKQQPQHF. The CDR3 DNA is TGTGCCAGTAGCCCCGGACTTCTAAAGCAACAGCCCCAGCATTTT. The V gene is TRBV19, the J gene TRBJ1-5; D not certain. CDR1 and CDR2 from the germline V gene are LNHDA and SQIVND (reference sequence). CDR3 length equals 15 residues. V shed 6 bases and J shed 7 bases, with 19 bases lying between them.

The rearrangement links TRBV7-2 to TRBJ2-3, with D unclear. With 5 bases removed from V and 4 bases from J, the gap between germline ends came to 13 bases. Germline V gives CDR1 SGHTA, CDR2 FQGNSA. The CDR3 sequence is 14 residues long. Here the CDR3 reads CASSPQAEADTQYF. CDR3 nucleotide sequence: TGTGCCAGCAGCCCCCAGGCCGAGGCAGATACGCAGTATTTT.

The J gene is TRBJ1-5, the V gene TRBV19; no definite D call. V lost 5 bases to trimming and J lost 4 bases, with 12 bases between them. Germline loops: CDR1 LNHDA, CDR2 SQIVND (reference sequence). The CDR3 sequence is 14 residues long. The CDR3 sequence: CASSGSGRNQPQHF. CDR3 bases: TGTGCCAGTAGTGGATCGGGGAGGAATCAGCCCCAGCATTTT.

The chain employs TRBV6-2 or TRBV6-3 and TRBJ2-7; D tentatively reads TRBD1 or TRBD2 (5 bases each). This CDR3 is 14 amino acids long. Trimming left V 8 bases short and J 2 bases short, with 16 bases between. Germline CDR1 and CDR2: MNHEY and SVGEGT. As DNA, the CDR3 is TGTGCCAGCGTACGGGCCCCGGGACCCTACGAGCAGTACTTC. Protein product: CASVRAPGPYEQYF.

This chain joins TRBV12-3 or TRBV12-4 and TRBJ1-5; D remains ambiguous. Trimming pared 3 bases from V and 7 bases from J, leaving 7 bases between. The length of the CDR3 is 12 residues. The DNA for the CDR3 is TGTGCCAGCAGTTTCGGGAAGCAGCCCCAGCATTTT. It yields the protein CASSFGKQPQHF.

This clonotype was detected only a few times. This chain connects TRBV20-1 to TRBJ2-3, with 14 bases fitting TRBD2. Germline V gene data show CDR1 as DFQATT and CDR2 as SNEGSKA (reference sequence). This CDR3 spans 16 amino acids. V was pared by 1 base and J by 2 bases, with 2 bases of the junction left unmatched. The DNA of the CDR3 is TGCAGTGCTAGAGGGACTAGCGGGGGGTACACAGATACGCAGTATTTT. This encodes CSARGTSGGYTDTQYF.

This clonotype appeared a few times. The chain uses TRBV20-1 and TRBJ1-5; D remains unclear. Trimming took 6 bases from V and 0 from J, leaving 12 bases between them. Per the germline V gene, CDR1 is DFQATT and CDR2 is SNEGSKA (reference sequence). The CDR3 spans 14 residues. DNA of the CDR3: TGCAGTGCCTGGACGGCCGATAGCAATCAGCCCCAGCATTTT. Its translation: CSAWTADSNQPQHF.

The chain employs TRBV7-2 and TRBJ2-2; no clear D. Germline loops: CDR1 SGHTA, CDR2 FQGNSA. V was clipped by 3 bases and J by 2 bases, with 10 bases between them. The CDR3 is 15 amino acids. CDR3 bases: TGTGCCAGCAGCTTCAACCCCGGTAACACCGGGGAGCTGTTTTTT. Protein product: CASSFNPGNTGELFF.

The chain has TRBV11-1 and TRBJ1-1; D not certain. The CDR3 length is 14 residues. Germline V gene sequence: CDR1 SGHAT, CDR2 FQDESV (reference sequence). Between the trimmed V and J ends, which lost 8 bases and 1 base, there was a span of 14 bases. This chain's CDR3 is CASVQTRQNTEAFF. CDR3 nucleotides: TGTGCCAGCGTTCAGACCCGGCAGAACACTGAAGCTTTCTTT. Variable domain in full (rest from reference TRBV11-1 and TRBJ1-1): EAEVAQSPRYKITEKSQAVAFWCDPISGHATLYWYRQILGQGPELLVQFQDESVVDDSQLPKDRFSAERLKGVDSTLKIQPAELGDSAMYLCASVQTRQNTEAFFGQGTRLTVV.

The chain combines TRBV20-1 with TRBJ2-7; a possible D gene is TRBD1 (6 bases). Germline V gives CDR1 DFQATT, CDR2 SNEGSKA (reference sequence). The CDR3 extends over 13 amino acids. The V end lost 5 bases, the J end lost 1 base, and 12 bases lay between the germline ends. Here the CDR3 DNA reads TGCAGTGCTTTTATGACAGGTTCCTACGAGCAGTACTTC. As protein: CSAFMTGSYEQYF.

This clonotype was counted only a few times. The chain combines TRBV2 with TRBJ1-5; the D gene is possibly TRBD1 (6 bases). V was cut by 3 bases and J by 1 base, with 10 bases left in between. CDR1 is SNHLY, CDR2 FYNNEI, per germline. The length of the CDR3 is 15 residues. CDR3 in DNA: TGTGCCAGCAGTGATGGGAGGGGGAGCAATCAGCCCCAGCATTTT. Translation: CASSDGRGSNQPQHF.

This chain connects TRBV19 to TRBJ1-2; D uncertain. Germline V gene data show CDR1 as LNHDA and CDR2 as SQIVND (reference sequence). This CDR3 is 15 amino acids long. V dropped 1 base and J dropped 3 bases, with 12 bases sitting between them. CDR3 in DNA: TGTGCCAGTAGTATAGCCCCAACGGGAGACTATGGCTACACCTTC. Translation gives CASSIAPTGDYGYTF.

The chain couples TRBV6-2 or TRBV6-3 to TRBJ1-5; 9 nucleotides match TRBD1. This CDR3 has 15 amino acids. CDR1 and CDR2 (germline): MNHEY, SVGEGT. Germline trimming cut 7 bases from V and 7 bases from J; bases unmatched to any gene: 11. This CDR3 reads CASKNDDRGSQPQHF. The CDR3 DNA reads TGTGCCAGCAAAAACGACGACAGGGGGTCCCAGCCCCAGCATTTT.

This clonotype was detected a few times. This CDR3 reads CASSLAGADTEAFF. The CDR3 nucleotides are TGTGCCAGCAGCTTAGCGGGGGCCGACACTGAAGCTTTCTTT. The rearrangement uses TRBV7-2 and TRBJ1-1, with a weak D call TRBD1 (6 bases). With 0 bases removed from V and 3 bases from J, the gap between germline ends came to 8 bases. From germline, CDR1 is SGHTA and CDR2 FQGNSA. The CDR3 totals 14 residues.

The chain couples TRBV27 to TRBJ1-6; D may be TRBD1 (5 bases). This CDR3 region has 18 residues. The germline gives CDR1 MNHEY, CDR2 SMNVEV (reference sequence). V was trimmed by 0 bases and J by 2 bases, leaving 14 bases between them. CDR3 protein: CASSLSGGDRTYNSPLHF. In nucleotides, the CDR3 is TGTGCCAGCAGTTTATCGGGGGGAGACAGAACCTATAATTCACCCCTCCACTTT.

CDR3: CASSRDRGSGANVLTF. The CDR3 DNA sequence: TGTGCCAGCAGTCGCGACAGGGGCTCTGGGGCCAACGTCCTGACTTTC. The V gene is TRBV6-2 or TRBV6-3, the J gene TRBJ2-6, with 8 positions matching TRBD1. Germline CDR1 is MNHEY and CDR2 is SVGEGT. Trimming at V came to 5 bases and at J to 0 bases, leaving 3 bases not matched to a gene. CDR3 length: 16 amino acids.

This chain links TRBV20-1 with TRBJ1-1, with TRBD1 as a possible D gene (5 bases). The CDR3 is 13 residues long. The ends were cut back, 3 bases at V and 1 base at J, with 9 bases in the middle. Germline V gives CDR1 DFQATT, CDR2 SNEGSKA (reference sequence). This CDR3 reads CSASREPNTEAFF. The CDR3, as DNA: TGCAGTGCTAGCAGGGAACCGAACACTGAAGCTTTCTTT.

This clonotype appeared a few times. The chain carries TRBV19 and TRBJ1-6; 10 bases line up with TRBD1. The CDR3 sequence is 13 residues long. The V gene end was trimmed by 9 bases and the J gene end by 13 bases; junction bases not matched to a gene: 9. Germline CDR1 and CDR2: LNHDA and SQIVND (reference sequence). The CDR3 DNA sequence: TGTGCCAGCGATCCGGGACAGGGGAGTCCCCTCCACTTT. Encoded protein: CASDPGQGSPLHF. The whole variable domain, filled in from reference TRBV19 and TRBJ1-6, reads DGGITQSPKYLFRKEGQNVTLSCEQNLNHDAMYWYRQDPGQGLRLIYYSQIVNDFQKGDIAEGYSVSREKKESFPLTVTSAQKNPTAFYLCASDPGQGSPLHFGNGTRLTVT.

In nucleotides, the CDR3 is TGTGCCAGCAGTCCCGATGGGGCGGGTGCTGAAGCTTTCTTT. Its protein product is CASSPDGAGAEAFF. This chain links TRBV6-2 or TRBV6-3 with TRBJ1-1; tentative D call: TRBD1 (5 bases). Trimming took 5 bases from V and 6 from J, leaving 16 bases between them. There are 14 residues in the CDR3. From germline, CDR1 is MNHEY and CDR2 SVGEGT.

This chain joins TRBV18 and TRBJ1-6; 9 nucleotides agree with TRBD1. The CDR3 extends over 15 amino acids. V gave up 3 bases and J gave up 12 bases; unmatched junction bases: 9. CDR1 and CDR2 from the germline V gene are KGHSH and LQKENI. CDR3 sequence reads: CASSPVTGGRGPLHF. CDR3 coding DNA: TGTGCCAGCTCACCGGTAACAGGGGGCAGGGGACCCCTCCACTTT.

The chain carries TRBV19 and TRBJ1-2; TRBD1 matches at 8 bases. Germline loops: CDR1 LNHDA, CDR2 SQIVND (reference sequence). J lost 0 bases, V lost 5 bases, and 5 bases had no gene match. The CDR3 is 15 residues long. The CDR3 DNA reads as TGTGCCAGTAGTCTTCGGACAGGGACTAACTATGGCTACACCTTC. The encoded protein is CASSLRTGTNYGYTF.

The chain carries TRBV20-1 and TRBJ2-3; tentatively, D is TRBD1 (6 bases). Germline V lookup: CDR1 DFQATT, CDR2 SNEGSKA (reference sequence). The ends were cut back, 3 bases at V and 2 bases at J, with 15 bases in the middle. This CDR3 region has 15 residues. CDR3 region: CSASRLDSNTDTQYF. CDR3 bases: TGCAGTGCTAGTAGATTGGACAGCAACACAGATACGCAGTATTTT.

This clonotype was counted only a few times. The chain recombines TRBV6-2 or TRBV6-3 with TRBJ1-5, with D tentatively TRBD1 (6 bases). Germline V lookup: CDR1 MNHEY, CDR2 SVGEGT. This CDR3 has 12 residues. V was cut by 2 bases and J by 9 bases, with 8 bases left in between. The CDR3 is CASSYVQGPQHF. Written as DNA, the CDR3 is TGTGCCAGCAGTTACGTACAGGGGCCCCAGCATTTT.